This entry concerns a single T cell receptor (beta chain). The record originates from a study of T cell responses to AZD1222 COVID-19 vaccine. Germline values: CDR1 MNHEY, CDR2 SMNVEV (reference sequence). V lost 3 bases and J lost 0, with 4 bases in between. The CDR3 loop spans 13 amino acids. Using immunoSEQ multiplex PCR, the repertoire was profiled, and TCRdb retains in-frame clones only, with some absent. Found here are under 150,000 clones, 80% to 95% of them singletons; the top ten hold approximately 3%. The chain couples TRBV27 to TRBJ2-3; the D is unclear. The sequences come from peripheral blood, collected on day 0 of MenACWY control vaccination. The TCR sequence derives from an adult in good health. The CDR3, as DNA: TGTGCCAGCAGTTTTAGTAGCACAGATACGCAGTATTTT. Protein product: CASSFSSTDTQYF.